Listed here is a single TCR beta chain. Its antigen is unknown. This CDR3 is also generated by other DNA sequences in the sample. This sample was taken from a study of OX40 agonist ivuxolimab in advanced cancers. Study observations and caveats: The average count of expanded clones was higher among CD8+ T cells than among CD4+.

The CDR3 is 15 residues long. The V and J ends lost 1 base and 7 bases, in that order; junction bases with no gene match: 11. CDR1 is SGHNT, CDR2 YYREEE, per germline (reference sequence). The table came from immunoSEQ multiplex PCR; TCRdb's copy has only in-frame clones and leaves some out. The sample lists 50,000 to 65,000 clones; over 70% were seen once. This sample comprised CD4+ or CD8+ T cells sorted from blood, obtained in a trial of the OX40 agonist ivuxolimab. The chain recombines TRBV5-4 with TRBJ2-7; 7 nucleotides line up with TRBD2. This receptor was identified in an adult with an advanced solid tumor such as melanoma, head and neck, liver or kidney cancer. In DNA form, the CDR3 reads TGTGCCAGCAGCTTGTCGTCGGGGGGAGGGCGGGAGCAGTACTTC. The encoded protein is CASSLSSGGGREQYF.